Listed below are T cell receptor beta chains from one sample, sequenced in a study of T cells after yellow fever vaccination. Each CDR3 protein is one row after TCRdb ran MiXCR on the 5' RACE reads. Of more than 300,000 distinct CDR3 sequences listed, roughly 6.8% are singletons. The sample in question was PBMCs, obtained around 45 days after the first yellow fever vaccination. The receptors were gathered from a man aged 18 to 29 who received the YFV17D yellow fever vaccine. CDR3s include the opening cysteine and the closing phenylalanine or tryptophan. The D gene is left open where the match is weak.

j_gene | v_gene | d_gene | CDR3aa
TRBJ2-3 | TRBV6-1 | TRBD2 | CASSLTLRTSARFADTQYF
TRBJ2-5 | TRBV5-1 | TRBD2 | CASSLRPSGTSGGPRRETQYF
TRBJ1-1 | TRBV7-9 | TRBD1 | CASSYGTGMNTEAFF
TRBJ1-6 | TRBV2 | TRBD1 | CARGKGQGGSPLHF
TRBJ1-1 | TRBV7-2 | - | CASSQGPGSYTEAFF
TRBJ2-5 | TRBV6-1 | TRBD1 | CASSSDRGETQYF
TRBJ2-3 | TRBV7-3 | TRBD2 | CASSFLAGGSDTQYF
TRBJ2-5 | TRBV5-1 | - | CASSRQVQETQYF
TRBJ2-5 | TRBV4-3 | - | CASSQDWAEGRETQYF
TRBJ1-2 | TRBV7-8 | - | CASSLAGTGYGYTF
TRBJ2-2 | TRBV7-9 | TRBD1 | CASSFPDRGLTGELFF
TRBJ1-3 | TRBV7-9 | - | CASSSDRFSGNTIYF
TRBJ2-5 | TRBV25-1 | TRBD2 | CAGSRSGGETQYF
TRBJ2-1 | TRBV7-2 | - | CASSPGGLNEQFF
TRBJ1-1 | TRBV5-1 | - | CASKGEHSMNTEAFF
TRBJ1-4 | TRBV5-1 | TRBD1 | CASSAQGASGEKLFF
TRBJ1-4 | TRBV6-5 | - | CASSYTRGGDEKLFF
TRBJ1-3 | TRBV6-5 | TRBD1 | CASSYSFGQGSYSGNTIYF
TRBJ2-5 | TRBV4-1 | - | CASSQLALIETQYF
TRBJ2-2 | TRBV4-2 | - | CASSQRAGMDTGELFF
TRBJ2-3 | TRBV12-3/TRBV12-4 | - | CALCPSGGPGSSSDTQYF
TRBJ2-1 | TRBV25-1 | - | CASTGVDSYNEQFF
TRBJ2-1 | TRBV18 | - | CASSPRSQGGSEQFF
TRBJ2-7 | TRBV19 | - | CASSIGRYEQYF